The 20 T cell receptor beta chains below come from one sample, sequenced in a study of blood T cell repertoires in COVID-19. Method: immunoSEQ multiplex PCR; TCRdb's copy keeps in-frame clones and lacks some. Here the sample spans about 190,000 clones, approximately 80% being singletons. Sequenced material: peripheral blood. The receptor source for this set is a man aged 60 to 69 with acute or convalescent COVID-19.

This chain connects TRBV27 to TRBJ2-3, with TRBD2 matching 9 bases. Trimming removed 8 bases from V and 2 bases from J; junction bases left unmatched: 8. CDR1 MNHEY and CDR2 SMNVEV come from the germline V gene (reference sequence). The CDR3 is 15 residues long. For the CDR3, the DNA is TGTGCCAGCTGGGAAGCGGGAGGACCCACAGATACGCAGTATTTT. Translating it yields CASWEAGGPTDTQYF.

This clone has a handful of counts. V usage is TRBV29-1 and J usage is TRBJ2-2, with D possibly TRBD1 on 5 matching bases. Germline V lookup: CDR1 SQVTM, CDR2 ANQGSEA. The CDR3 is 15 amino acids. V was cut by 7 bases and J by 0 bases, with 15 bases left in between. The CDR3 coding sequence is TGCAGCGCAGGCACACAGGCCTCGAACACCGGGGAGCTGTTTTTT. As protein: CSAGTQASNTGELFF.

The chain is built from TRBV24-1 and TRBJ1-3; TRBD1 aligns across 8 bases. After removal of 8 bases from V and 3 bases from J, the junction contained 20 bases not matched to a gene. Per germline, CDR1 KGHDR and CDR2 SFDVKD. The CDR3 is made up of 19 amino acids. In DNA form, the CDR3 reads TGTGCCACCATCCTCCCCGGGACAGGATTATCCTTGGGTGGAAACACCATATATTTT. This translates into CATILPGTGLSLGGNTIYF.

The rearrangement uses TRBV3-1 (or the pseudogene TRBV3-2) and TRBJ1-6, with D tentatively TRBD1 (6 bases). Germline values: CDR1 LGHDT, CDR2 YNNKEL (reference sequence). V lost 5 bases, J lost 10 bases, and 15 bases lay in between. The CDR3 consists of 14 residues. The CDR3 region has the DNA TGTGCCAGCAGCGGGTCCCAGGGGAGATCACCCCTCCACTTT. This codes for CASSGSQGRSPLHF.

The chain links TRBV27 to TRBJ1-2; possibly TRBD1 for D (6 bases). CDR1 is MNHEY, CDR2 SMNVEV, per germline (reference sequence). This CDR3 has 15 amino acids. V was cut by 3 bases and J by 4 bases, with 15 bases left in between. The CDR3 is CASSFLPGGPYGYTF. Written as DNA, the CDR3 is TGTGCCAGCAGTTTTCTCCCCGGGGGGCCCTATGGCTACACCTTC.

The chain has TRBV7-2 and TRBJ1-2, with D tentatively TRBD1 (6 bases). Germline-derived CDR1 and CDR2 are SGHTA and FQGNSA. V was trimmed by 3 bases and J by 8 bases, leaving 16 bases between them. CDR3 length equals 14 residues. DNA of the CDR3: TGTGCCAGCAGCTTGAATAGGGGGGGCGGCGGCTACACCTTC. Its protein product is CASSLNRGGGGYTF. Filled out from reference TRBV7-2 and TRBJ1-2, the complete variable domain reads GAGVSQSPSNKVTEKGKDVELRCDPISGHTALYWYRQSLGQGLEFLIYFQGNSAPDKSGLPSDRFSAERTGGSVSTLTIQRTQQEDSAVYLCASSLNRGGGGYTFGSGTRLTVV.

In DNA form, the CDR3 reads TGTGCCAGCAGCTTGGGACAGGTTAGCACAGATACGCAGTATTTT. It codes for CASSLGQVSTDTQYF. The rearrangement joins TRBV11-2 to TRBJ2-3; 8 nucleotides line up with TRBD1. Unmatched junction bases numbered 2, after V lost 3 bases and J lost 0 bases. The CDR3 extends over 15 amino acids. The V gene's germline CDR1 is SGHAT and CDR2 FQNNGV. Using reference TRBV11-2 and TRBJ2-3 for the parts outside the CDR3, the full variable domain is EAGVAQSPRYKIIEKRQSVAFWCNPISGHATLYWYQQILGQGPKLLIQFQNNGVVDDSQLPKDRFSAERLKGVDSTLKIQPAKLEDSAVYLCASSLGQVSTDTQYFGPGTRLTVL.

The rearrangement links TRBV6-4 to TRBJ2-1; 10 positions match TRBD2. CDR1 is MRHNA, CDR2 SNTAGT, per germline. Germline trimming cut 4 bases from V and 6 bases from J; bases unmatched to any gene: 6. The CDR3 is 15 amino acids. Here the CDR3 reads CASSAAGGAVNEQFF. DNA of the CDR3: TGTGCCAGCAGTGCAGCGGGGGGGGCCGTCAATGAGCAGTTCTTC.

The chain joins TRBV19 to TRBJ2-5; the D gene is possibly TRBD1 (6 bases). The length of the CDR3 is 13 residues. Germline assignment: CDR1 LNHDA and CDR2 SQIVND (reference sequence). V shed 1 base and J shed 3 bases, with 6 bases lying between them. CDR3 DNA: TGTGCCAGTAGTATAGGGACAGAAGAGACCCAGTACTTC. It codes for CASSIGTEETQYF.

The chain recombines TRBV27 with TRBJ1-1; D remains unclear. Germline V gene data show CDR1 as MNHEY and CDR2 as SMNVEV (reference sequence). The length of the CDR3 is 14 residues. V dropped 5 bases and J dropped 1 base, with 11 bases sitting between them. The CDR3, as DNA: TGTGCCAGCAGTAAACTGACGGGGAACACTGAAGCTTTCTTT. Its protein product is CASSKLTGNTEAFF.

This rearrangement joins TRBV7-3 to TRBJ1-1; D not resolved. CDR1 and CDR2 (germline): SGHTA, FQGTGA. This CDR3 is 15 amino acids long. V was cut by 3 bases and J by 0 bases, with 11 bases left in between. The CDR3 reads CASSLYREMNTEAFF. Written as DNA, the CDR3 is TGTGCCAGCAGCTTGTATCGGGAAATGAACACTGAAGCTTTCTTT. Looking up the rest from reference TRBV7-3 and TRBJ1-1 gives the full variable domain: GAGVSQTPSNKVTEKGKYVELRCDPISGHTALYWYRQSLGQGPEFLIYFQGTGAADDSGLPNDRFFAVRPEGSVSTLKIQRTERGDSAVYLCASSLYREMNTEAFFGQGTRLTVV.

A few counts support this clone. The V and J genes are TRBV2 and TRBJ1-1; TRBD1 is a possible D gene (5 bases). The CDR3 totals 13 residues. V was trimmed by 6 bases and J by 5 bases, leaving 13 bases between them. Germline values: CDR1 SNHLY, CDR2 FYNNEI. The CDR3 nucleotides are TGTGCCAGCAGAGGGGAAATCGGGACTGAAGCTTTCTTT. Residues: CASRGEIGTEAFF.

This rearrangement joins TRBV5-1 to TRBJ2-1, with 9 bases aligning to TRBD2. The length of the CDR3 is 15 residues. Germline V gives CDR1 SGHRS, CDR2 YFSETQ. Unmatched junction bases numbered 9, after V lost 4 bases and J lost 7 bases. DNA for the CDR3: TGCGCCAGCAGCGCGGGAGGGACCGCCCTTAATGAGCAGTTCTTC. Translating gives CASSAGGTALNEQFF.

The gene calls are TRBV19 and TRBJ2-4; tentatively, D is TRBD1 (6 bases). CDR1 is LNHDA and CDR2 is SQIVND in the germline V gene (reference sequence). V was trimmed by 3 bases and J by 0 bases, leaving 12 bases between them. There are 16 residues in the CDR3. The CDR3: CASSIGTSLAKNIQYF. The CDR3 DNA reads TGTGCCAGTAGTATTGGGACAAGTCTAGCCAAAAACATTCAGTACTTC.

The V call is TRBV19, the J call TRBJ2-3, with D maybe TRBD2 (5 bases). From germline, CDR1 is LNHDA and CDR2 SQIVND (reference sequence). V was pared by 6 bases and J by 0 bases, with 16 bases between. The CDR3 sequence is 16 residues long. CDR3 bases: TGTGCCAGTAGCCTACTCAGCGGAGCTAGCACAGATACGCAGTATTTT. This translates into CASSLLSGASTDTQYF.

The V call is TRBV3-1 (or the pseudogene TRBV3-2), the J call TRBJ1-4; D possibly corresponds to TRBD1 (5 bases). The CDR3 consists of 15 residues. The germline V gene encodes CDR1 LGHDT and CDR2 YNNKEL (reference sequence). Trimming left V 1 base short and J 8 bases short, with 14 bases between. The CDR3 region has the DNA TGTGCCAGCAGCCAAGTGCGTGCGACAGTGGAAAAACTGTTTTTT. Its protein is CASSQVRATVEKLFF.

This clone has just a few counts. CDR3 DNA: TGTGCCAGCAGCGTAGCTCTGGAGACCGGGGAGCTGTTTTTT. It yields the protein CASSVALETGELFF. J is TRBJ2-2 and V is TRBV9; no firm D call. This CDR3 spans 14 amino acids. Trimming left V 0 bases short and J 5 bases short, with 8 bases between. CDR1 SGDLS and CDR2 YYNGEE come from the germline V gene.

The rearrangement uses TRBV12-5 and TRBJ1-2; maybe TRBD1 (6 bases). V dropped 3 bases and J dropped 7 bases, with 9 bases sitting between them. The CDR3 extends over 12 amino acids. From germline, CDR1 is LGHNT and CDR2 FRNRAP. CDR3: CASGFWGLGYTF. The CDR3 DNA reads TGTGCTAGTGGTTTTTGGGGGCTTGGCTACACCTTC. Full variable domain (rest looked up from reference TRBV12-5 and TRBJ1-2): DARVTQTPRHKVTEMGQEVTMRCQPILGHNTVFWYRQTMMQGLELLAYFRNRAPLDDSGMPKDRFSAEMPDATLATLKIQPSEPRDSAVYFCASGFWGLGYTFGSGTRLTVV.

This clone was recorded at least ten times. The chain uses TRBV4-1 and TRBJ2-7; 7 nucleotides match TRBD1. The germline V gene encodes CDR1 MGHRA and CDR2 YSYEKL. The V and J ends lost 3 bases and 4 bases, in that order; junction bases with no gene match: 3. The CDR3 is 13 amino acids. The CDR3 sequence: CASSQQGDYEQYF. The CDR3 DNA follows: TGCGCCAGCAGCCAGCAGGGGGATTACGAGCAGTACTTC.

This chain joins TRBV3-1 (or the pseudogene TRBV3-2) and TRBJ1-1; D is perhaps TRBD1 (5 bases). From germline, CDR1 is LGHDT and CDR2 YNNKEL (reference sequence). The CDR3 totals 14 residues. The V end lost 9 bases, the J end lost 0 bases, and 14 bases lay between the germline ends. CDR3 DNA: TGTGCCAGAGCCCGCGGGGCGGTGAACACTGAAGCTTTCTTT. Protein product: CARARGAVNTEAFF.